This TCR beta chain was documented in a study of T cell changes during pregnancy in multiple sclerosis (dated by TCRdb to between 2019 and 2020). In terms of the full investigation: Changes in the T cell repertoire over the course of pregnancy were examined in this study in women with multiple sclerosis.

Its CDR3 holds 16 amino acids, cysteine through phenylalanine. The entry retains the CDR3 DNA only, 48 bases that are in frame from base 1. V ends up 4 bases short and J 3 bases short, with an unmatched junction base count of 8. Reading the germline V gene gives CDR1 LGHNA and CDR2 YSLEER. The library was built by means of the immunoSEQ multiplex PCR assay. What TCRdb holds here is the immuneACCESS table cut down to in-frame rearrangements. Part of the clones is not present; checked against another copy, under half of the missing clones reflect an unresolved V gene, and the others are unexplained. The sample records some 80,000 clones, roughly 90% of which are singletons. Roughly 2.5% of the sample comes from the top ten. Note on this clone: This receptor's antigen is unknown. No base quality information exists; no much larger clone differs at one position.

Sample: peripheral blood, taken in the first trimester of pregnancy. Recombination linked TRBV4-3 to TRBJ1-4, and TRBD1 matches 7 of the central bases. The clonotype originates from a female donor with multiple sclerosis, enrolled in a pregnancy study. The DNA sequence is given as TGCGCCAGCAGCCCCCAATATCAGGGGGCTAATGAAAAACTGTTTTTT. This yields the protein CASSPQYQGANEKLFF.